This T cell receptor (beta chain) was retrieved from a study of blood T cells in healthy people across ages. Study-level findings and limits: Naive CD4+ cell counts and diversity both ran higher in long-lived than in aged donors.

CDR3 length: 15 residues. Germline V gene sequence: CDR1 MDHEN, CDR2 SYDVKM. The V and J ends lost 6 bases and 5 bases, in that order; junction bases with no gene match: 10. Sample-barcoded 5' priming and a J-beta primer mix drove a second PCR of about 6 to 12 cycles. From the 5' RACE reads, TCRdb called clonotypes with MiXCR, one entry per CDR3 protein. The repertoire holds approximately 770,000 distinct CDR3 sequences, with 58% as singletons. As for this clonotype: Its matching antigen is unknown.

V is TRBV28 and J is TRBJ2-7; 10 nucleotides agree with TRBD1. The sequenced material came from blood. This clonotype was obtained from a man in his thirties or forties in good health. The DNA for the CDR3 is TGTGCCAGCAGCTCCACCGGGACAGGGGTCCACGAGCAGTACTTC. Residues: CASSSTGTGVHEQYF.